The TCR beta chain under discussion was sequenced for a study of tumor-infiltrating lymphocytes in primary liver carcinoma. About the research overall: Sample counts of productive TCRbeta reads spanned roughly 3.65 to 8 million; these counts were similar across tissue types. General study findings and limits: It was in tumors, not blood, that the top-250-clone fraction was significantly higher (p = 0.039).

A primer in the constant region served to generate TCR beta cDNA from approximately 460 ng of total RNA. Sequencing libraries for TCR beta derived from three nested multiplex PCR rounds that used slightly modified ARM-PCR. Investigators reported that the first two PCR rounds, at 10 to 11 cycles each, used TRBV1-TRBV30 forward primers with a C-beta reverse primer. From the multiplex PCR reads, TCRdb called clonotypes with MiXCR, one entry per CDR3 protein. The data contain some 110,000 distinct CDR3 sequences, around 83% of them singletons. Note on this clonotype: Its matching antigen is unknown.

For each extraction, RNA and DNA were obtained together from roughly 20-30 mg of unsorted bulk tissue. Chronic HBV infection affected patients, none of whom had received treatment. The germline V gene encodes CDR1 MDHEN and CDR2 SYDVKM. The CDR3 contains 13 residues. Trimming stripped 7 bases from V and 9 bases from J, with 13 bases between. The clonotype was recovered from a middle-aged man with primary liver carcinoma and hepatitis B virus infection. Material for sequencing was liver tumor tissue from sampling region 3. Subset defined: tumor region T3, left-lateral pole. The chain uses TRBV28 and TRBJ1-6; unclear D gene. The CDR3 nucleotides are TGTGCCAGCATTTCCCGGTCCTTTTCACCCCTCCACTTT. Its protein product is CASISRSFSPLHF.